The present T cell receptor beta chain was sequenced within a study of blood T cell repertoires in COVID-19. The CDR3 runs to 16 residues. V was clipped by 3 bases and J by 5 bases; unmatched bases: 5. Looked up from germline, CDR1 is LGHDT and CDR2 is YNNKEL (reference sequence). In the source study's methods: Amplified reference gene primers provided the basis for estimating nucleated cell counts. This table comes from immunoSEQ multiplex PCR, and its TCRdb copy is limited to in-frame clones, with some not included. V, J and clone size were drawn from that table, and D and trimming were deduced from the DNA. The sample lists about 69,000 clones, roughly 79% occurring once.

Sequencing was done on a sample of peripheral blood. This receptor was obtained from a human donor in a cohort sampled during active COVID-19. V gene TRBV3-1 (or the pseudogene TRBV3-2) combines with J gene TRBJ2-5; 14 bases map to TRBD2. CDR3 nucleotides: TGTGCCAGCAGCCAGGGGACTAGCGGGAGTCAGGAGACCCAGTACTTC. Translated: CASSQGTSGSQETQYF.